This paragraph reports one T cell receptor beta chain. Its antigen is not known. The entry originates in a study of cytomegalovirus exposure and HLA in healthy donors. Study conclusions and caveats: V- and J-gene trimming in TCR beta was tied to a missense DCLRE1C variant by an analysis performed later. With further analysis later on, most CMV-associated TCR beta chains appeared HLA-restricted.

Primers for the PCR totalled 60 Vbeta and 13 Jbeta. The assay was immunoSEQ multiplex PCR, and TCRdb's table has in-frame clones only and misses some. The repertoire holds some 64,000 clones, 80% to 90% seen once, with 1.5% in the top ten. The length of the CDR3 is 14 residues. V dropped 0 bases and J dropped 0 bases, with 6 bases sitting between them. Germline CDR1 reads PRHDT; CDR2 reads FYEKMQ (reference sequence). This chain connects TRBV13 to TRBJ2-7, with a tentative D call TRBD2 (6 bases). Source material: PBMCs. The sequence was collected from a man younger than 45 in good health and CMV-seropositive. DNA for the CDR3: TGTGCCAGCAGCTTAGGCGGGAGCTCCTACGAGCAGTACTTC. Encoded protein: CASSLGGSSYEQYF.